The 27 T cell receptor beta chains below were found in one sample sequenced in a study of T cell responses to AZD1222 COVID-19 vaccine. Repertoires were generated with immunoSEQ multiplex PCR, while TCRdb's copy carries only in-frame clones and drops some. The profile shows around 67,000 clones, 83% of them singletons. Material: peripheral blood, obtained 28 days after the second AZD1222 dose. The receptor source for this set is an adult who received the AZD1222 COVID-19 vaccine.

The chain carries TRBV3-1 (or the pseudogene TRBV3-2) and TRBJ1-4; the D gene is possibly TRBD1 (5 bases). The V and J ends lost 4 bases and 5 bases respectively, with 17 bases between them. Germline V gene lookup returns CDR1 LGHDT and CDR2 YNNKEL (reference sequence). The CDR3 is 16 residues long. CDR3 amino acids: CASSPGLGGGNEKLFF. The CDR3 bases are TGTGCCAGCAGCCCCGGGCTGGGTGGGGGGAATGAAAAACTGTTTTTT.

CDR3 amino acids: CASSLRVGDTQYF. The CDR3 coding sequence is TGTGCCAGCAGTTTAAGGGTGGGAGATACGCAGTATTTT. The chain is built from TRBV12-3 or TRBV12-4 and TRBJ2-3; D is undetermined. This CDR3 is built from 13 residues. The V end lost 2 bases, the J end lost 5 bases, and 8 bases lay between the germline ends.

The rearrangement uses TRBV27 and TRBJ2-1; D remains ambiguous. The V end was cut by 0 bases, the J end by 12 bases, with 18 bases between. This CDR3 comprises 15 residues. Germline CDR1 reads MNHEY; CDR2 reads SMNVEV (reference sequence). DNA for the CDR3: TGTGCCAGCAGTTTATCGGTTAGGGCCCCTGCCGGGCAGTTCTTC. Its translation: CASSLSVRAPAGQFF.

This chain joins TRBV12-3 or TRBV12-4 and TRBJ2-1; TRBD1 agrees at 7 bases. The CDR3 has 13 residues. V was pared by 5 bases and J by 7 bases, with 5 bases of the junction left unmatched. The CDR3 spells CASSPRQGNEQFF. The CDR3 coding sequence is TGTGCCAGCAGTCCTAGACAGGGAAATGAGCAGTTCTTC.

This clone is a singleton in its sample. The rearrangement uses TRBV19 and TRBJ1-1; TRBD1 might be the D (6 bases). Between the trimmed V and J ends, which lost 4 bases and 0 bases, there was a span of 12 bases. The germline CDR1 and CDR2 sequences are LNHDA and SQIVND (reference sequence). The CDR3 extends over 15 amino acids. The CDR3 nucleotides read TGTGCCAGTAGTAGACAGGAACTCATGAACACTGAAGCTTTCTTT. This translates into CASSRQELMNTEAFF. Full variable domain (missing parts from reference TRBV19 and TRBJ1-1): DGGITQSPKYLFRKEGQNVTLSCEQNLNHDAMYWYRQDPGQGLRLIYYSQIVNDFQKGDIAEGYSVSREKKESFPLTVTSAQKNPTAFYLCASSRQELMNTEAFFGQGTRLTVV.

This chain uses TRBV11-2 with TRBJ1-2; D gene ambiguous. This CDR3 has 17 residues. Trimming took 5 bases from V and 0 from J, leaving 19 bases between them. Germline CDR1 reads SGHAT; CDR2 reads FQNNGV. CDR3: CASSPPSGGAANYGYTF. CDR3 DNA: TGTGCCAGCAGCCCGCCCAGTGGAGGAGCGGCTAACTATGGCTACACCTTC.

CDR3 loop: CASSQDPGFSNQPQHF. In nucleotides, the CDR3 is TGCGCCAGCAGCCAAGATCCCGGATTTAGCAATCAGCCCCAGCATTTT. The chain recombines TRBV4-1 with TRBJ1-5; D is unresolved. The CDR3 is 16 residues long. Trimming removed 0 bases from V and 0 bases from J, with 9 bases in between. CDR1 and CDR2 from the germline V gene are MGHRA and YSYEKL.

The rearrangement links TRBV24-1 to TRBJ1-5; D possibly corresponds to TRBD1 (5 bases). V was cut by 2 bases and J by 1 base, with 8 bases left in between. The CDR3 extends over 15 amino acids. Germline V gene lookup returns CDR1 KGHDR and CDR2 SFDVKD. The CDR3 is CATSDSRVSNQPQHF. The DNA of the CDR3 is TGTGCCACCAGTGATTCCAGGGTAAGCAATCAGCCCCAGCATTTT.

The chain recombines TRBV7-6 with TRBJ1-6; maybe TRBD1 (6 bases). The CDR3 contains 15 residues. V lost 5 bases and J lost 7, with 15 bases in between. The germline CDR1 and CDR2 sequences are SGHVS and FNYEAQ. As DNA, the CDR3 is TGTGCCAGCAGCCCCGAGGGGGACGGGAATTCACCCCTCCACTTT. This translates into CASSPEGDGNSPLHF.

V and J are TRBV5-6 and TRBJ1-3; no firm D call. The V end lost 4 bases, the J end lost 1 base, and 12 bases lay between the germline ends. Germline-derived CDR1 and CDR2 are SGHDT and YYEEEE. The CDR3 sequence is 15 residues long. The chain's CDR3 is CASSGRVRSGNTIYF. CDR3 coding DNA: TGTGCCAGCAGCGGACGCGTAAGGTCTGGAAACACCATATATTTT. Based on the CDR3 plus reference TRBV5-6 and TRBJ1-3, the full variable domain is DAGVTQSPTHLIKTRGQQVTLRCSPKSGHDTVSWYQQALGQGPQFIFQYYEEEERQRGNFPDRFSGHQFPNYSSELNVNALLLGDSALYLCASSGRVRSGNTIYFGEGSWLTVV.

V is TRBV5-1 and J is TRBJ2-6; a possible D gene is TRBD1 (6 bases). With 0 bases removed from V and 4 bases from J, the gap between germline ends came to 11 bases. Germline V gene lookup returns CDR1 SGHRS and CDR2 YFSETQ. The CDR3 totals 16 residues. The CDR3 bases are TGCGCCAGCAGCTTGGAGGGGGTTGCCGGGGCCAACGTCCTGACTTTC. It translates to CASSLEGVAGANVLTF.

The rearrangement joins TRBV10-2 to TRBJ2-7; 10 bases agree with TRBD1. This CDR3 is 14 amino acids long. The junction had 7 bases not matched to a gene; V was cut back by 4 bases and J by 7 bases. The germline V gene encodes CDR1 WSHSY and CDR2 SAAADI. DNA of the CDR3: TGCGCCAGCAGTGGGGGGGACAGGGGAGAGGAGCAGTACTTC. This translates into CASSGGDRGEEQYF.

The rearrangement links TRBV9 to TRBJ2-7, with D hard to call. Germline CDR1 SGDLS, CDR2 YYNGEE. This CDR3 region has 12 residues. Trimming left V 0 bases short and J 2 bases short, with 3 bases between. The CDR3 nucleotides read TGTGCCAGCAGCGTAGACACCTACGAGCAGTACTTC. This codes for CASSVDTYEQYF.

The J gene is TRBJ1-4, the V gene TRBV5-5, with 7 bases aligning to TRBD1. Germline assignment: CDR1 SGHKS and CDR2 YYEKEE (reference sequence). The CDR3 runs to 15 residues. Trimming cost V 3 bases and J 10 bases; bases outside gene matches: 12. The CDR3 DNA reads TGTGCCAGCAGCTCAGAGGGGGCGCGGCTAGGAAAACTGTTTTTT. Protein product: CASSSEGARLGKLFF.

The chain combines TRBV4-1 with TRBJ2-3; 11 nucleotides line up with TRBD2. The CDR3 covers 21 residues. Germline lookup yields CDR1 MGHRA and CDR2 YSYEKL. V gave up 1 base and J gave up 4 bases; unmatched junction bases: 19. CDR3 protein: CASSQVGLGLAGGSKSDTQYF. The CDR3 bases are TGCGCCAGCAGCCAAGTTGGCTTGGGGCTAGCGGGGGGATCGAAGTCAGATACGCAGTATTTT.

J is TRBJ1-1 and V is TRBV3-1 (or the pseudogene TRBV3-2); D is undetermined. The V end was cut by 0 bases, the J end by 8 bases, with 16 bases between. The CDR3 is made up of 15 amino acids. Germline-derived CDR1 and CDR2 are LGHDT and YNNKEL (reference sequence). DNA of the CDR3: TGTGCCAGCAGCCAAGATCCGGCCAGTCCGACCGAAGCTTTCTTT. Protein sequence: CASSQDPASPTEAFF.

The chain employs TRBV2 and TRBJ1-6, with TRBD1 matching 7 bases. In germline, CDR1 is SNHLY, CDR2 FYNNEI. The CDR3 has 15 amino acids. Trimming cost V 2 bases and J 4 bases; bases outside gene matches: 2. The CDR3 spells CASSEQGEYNSPLHF. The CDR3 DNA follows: TGTGCCAGCAGTGAACAGGGGGAATATAATTCACCCCTCCACTTT.

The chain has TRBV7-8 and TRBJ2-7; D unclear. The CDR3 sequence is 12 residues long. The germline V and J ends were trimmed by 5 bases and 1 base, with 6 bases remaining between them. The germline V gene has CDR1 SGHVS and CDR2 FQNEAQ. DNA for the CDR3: TGTGCCAGCAGCACCCCGTCCTACGAGCAGTACTTC. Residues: CASSTPSYEQYF.

CDR3 amino acids: CASSTGQANQPQHF. The CDR3 DNA reads TGTGCCAGCAGTACCGGACAGGCAAATCAGCCCCAGCATTTT. The chain joins TRBV7-9 to TRBJ1-5; 7 nucleotides line up with TRBD1. Germline values: CDR1 SEHNR, CDR2 FQNEAQ (reference sequence). The CDR3 spans 14 residues. The junction had 6 bases not matched to a gene; V was cut back by 6 bases and J by 4 bases. Full variable domain (outside the CDR3, taken from reference TRBV7-9 and TRBJ1-5): DTGVSQNPRHKITKRGQNVTFRCDPISEHNRLYWYRQTLGQGPEFLTYFQNEAQLEKSRLLSDRFSAERPKGSFSTLEIQRTEQGDSAMYLCASSTGQANQPQHFGDGTRLSIL.

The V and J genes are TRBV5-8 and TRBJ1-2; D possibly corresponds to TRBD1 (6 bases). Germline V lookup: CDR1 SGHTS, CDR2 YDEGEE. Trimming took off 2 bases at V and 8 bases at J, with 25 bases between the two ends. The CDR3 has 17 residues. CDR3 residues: CASSLRSGGQRLEGYTF. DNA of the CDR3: TGTGCCAGCAGCTTACGGTCCGGAGGACAGCGCTTAGAAGGCTACACCTTC. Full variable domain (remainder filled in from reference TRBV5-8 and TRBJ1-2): EAGVTQSPTHLIKTRGQQATLRCSPISGHTSVYWYQQALGLGLQFLLWYDEGEERNRGNFPPRFSGRQFPNYSSELNVNALELEDSALYLCASSLRSGGQRLEGYTFGSGTRLTVV.

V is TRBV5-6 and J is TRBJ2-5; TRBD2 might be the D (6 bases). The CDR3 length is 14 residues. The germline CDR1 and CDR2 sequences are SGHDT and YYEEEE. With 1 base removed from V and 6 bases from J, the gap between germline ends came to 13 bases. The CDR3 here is CASSLSAGRKTQYF. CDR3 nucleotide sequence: TGTGCCAGCAGCTTGTCTGCCGGGAGAAAGACCCAGTACTTC.

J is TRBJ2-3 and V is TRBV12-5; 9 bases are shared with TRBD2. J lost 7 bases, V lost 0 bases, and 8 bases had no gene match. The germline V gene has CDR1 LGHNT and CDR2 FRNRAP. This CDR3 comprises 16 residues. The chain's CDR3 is CASGLVPAGGPYTQYF. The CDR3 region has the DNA TGTGCTAGTGGTTTGGTACCGGCGGGGGGGCCCTATACGCAGTATTTT.

CDR3 loop: CASSQTRQSYEQYF. In DNA, the CDR3 is TGCGCCAGCAGCCAGACACGCCAATCCTACGAGCAGTACTTC. This sequence joins TRBV4-3 and TRBJ2-7; D remains ambiguous. V gave up 3 bases and J gave up 1 base, with 10 bases separating them. In germline, CDR1 is LGHNA, CDR2 YSLEER. The CDR3 sequence is 14 residues long.

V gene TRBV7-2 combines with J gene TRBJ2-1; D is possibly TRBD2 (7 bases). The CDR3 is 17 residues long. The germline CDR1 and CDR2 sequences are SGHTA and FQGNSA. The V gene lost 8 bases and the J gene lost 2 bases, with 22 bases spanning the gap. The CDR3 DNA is TGTGCCAGCTCCCTTTGGGGGGGCGGCGGGGCCTACAATGAGCAGTTCTTC. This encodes CASSLWGGGGAYNEQFF. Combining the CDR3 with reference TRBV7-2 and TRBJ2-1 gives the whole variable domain GAGVSQSPSNKVTEKGKDVELRCDPISGHTALYWYRQSLGQGLEFLIYFQGNSAPDKSGLPSDRFSAERTGGSVSTLTIQRTQQEDSAVYLCASSLWGGGGAYNEQFFGPGTRLTVL.

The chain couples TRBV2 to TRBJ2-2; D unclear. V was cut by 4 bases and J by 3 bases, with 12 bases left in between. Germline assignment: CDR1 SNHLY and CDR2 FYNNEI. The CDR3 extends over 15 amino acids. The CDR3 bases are TGTGCCAGCAGTGTATCCACTTCCGACACCGGGGAGCTGTTTTTT. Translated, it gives CASSVSTSDTGELFF.

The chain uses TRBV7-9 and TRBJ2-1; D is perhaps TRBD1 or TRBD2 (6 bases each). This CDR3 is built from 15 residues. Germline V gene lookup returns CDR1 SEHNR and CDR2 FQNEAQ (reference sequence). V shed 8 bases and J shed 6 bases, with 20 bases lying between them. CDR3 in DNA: TGTGCCAGCGGGGACCACGGGGGCAAGTCCAATGAGCAGTTCTTC. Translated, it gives CASGDHGGKSNEQFF.

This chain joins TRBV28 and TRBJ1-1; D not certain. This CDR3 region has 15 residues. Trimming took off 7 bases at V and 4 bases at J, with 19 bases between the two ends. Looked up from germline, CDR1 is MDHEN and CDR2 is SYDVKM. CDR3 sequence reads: CASKKYRTESTEAFF. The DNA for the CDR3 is TGTGCCAGCAAGAAGTATCGGACCGAGAGCACTGAAGCTTTCTTT. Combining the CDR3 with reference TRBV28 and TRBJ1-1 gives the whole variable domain DVKVTQSSRYLVKRTGEKVFLECVQDMDHENMFWYRQDPGLGLRLIYFSYDVKMKEKGDIPEGYSVSREKKERFSLILESASTNQTSMYLCASKKYRTESTEAFFGQGTRLTVV.